This entry lists 18 T cell receptor beta chains sequenced from one sample in a study of shared clonotypes between healthy human individuals. Assay: immunoSEQ multiplex PCR; the TCRdb copy retains only in-frame clones and omits some. Of fewer than 2.5 million clones detected, roughly 93% appear once; the ten largest clones hold roughly 0.36%. The sample comprised naive CD4+ T cells from PBMCs. The subset denotes: CD45RA+ positively selected. Receptors were obtained from a man younger than 30 in good health. Some clones in this sample may be carry-over from other donors' samples.

V and J are TRBV29-1 and TRBJ1-2, with 7 bases matching TRBD1. V was pared by 7 bases and J by 6 bases, with 5 bases of the junction left unmatched. CDR3 length equals 11 residues. Per germline, CDR1 SQVTM and CDR2 ANQGSEA. The CDR3 DNA reads TGCAGCGGACGACAGGGCGATGGCTACACCTTC. Encoded protein: CSGRQGDGYTF.

The chain recombines TRBV10-3 with TRBJ2-7; 10 bases align to TRBD2. This CDR3 spans 15 amino acids. V dropped 0 bases and J dropped 5; count of bases not matched to a gene: 4. Germline V gene data show CDR1 as ENHRY and CDR2 as SYGVKD. In DNA, the CDR3 is TGTGCCATCAGTGAGTCTGGGGGACTAGCGAACGAGCAGTACTTC. Its protein is CAISESGGLANEQYF.

The CDR3 nucleotides are TGTGCCTGGACATCATGGAATGAAAAACTGTTTTTT. Translation: CAWTSWNEKLFF. V and J are TRBV30 and TRBJ1-4; D gene uncertain. The V gene lost 4 bases and the J gene lost 5 bases, with 8 bases spanning the gap. Germline values: CDR1 GTSNPN, CDR2 SVGIG (reference sequence). CDR3 size: 12 residues.

Worth noting for this clone: Other DNA sequences in the same sample also yield this CDR3. The chain carries TRBV5-6 and TRBJ1-5; D is ambiguous. The CDR3 runs to 14 residues. The ends were cut back, 0 bases at V and 1 base at J, with 5 bases in the middle. CDR1 and CDR2 from the germline V gene are SGHDT and YYEEEE. The CDR3: CASSLGQSNQPQHF. CDR3 in DNA: TGTGCCAGCAGCTTGGGGCAGAGCAATCAGCCCCAGCATTTT.

This chain uses TRBV18 with TRBJ2-6, with unresolved D. The V gene lost 2 bases and the J gene lost 6 bases, with 2 bases spanning the gap. Germline V gives CDR1 KGHSH, CDR2 LQKENI. This CDR3 has 12 residues. The CDR3: CASSPKANVLTF. Written as DNA, the CDR3 is TGTGCCAGCTCACCAAAGGCCAACGTCCTGACTTTC.

The V call is TRBV5-8, the J call TRBJ2-5; the D gene is possibly TRBD1 (5 bases). The CDR3 spans 14 residues. V lost 2 bases and J 7 bases, leaving 15 bases between the germline ends. Per germline, CDR1 SGHTS and CDR2 YDEGEE. CDR3 DNA sequence: TGTGCCAGCAGCTTCTCAGGGATTGACGGGACCCAGTACTTC. Its translation is CASSFSGIDGTQYF.

With respect to this clone: Other DNA sequences in the same sample also yield this CDR3. The chain uses TRBV9 and TRBJ2-6, with D unclear. Germline loops: CDR1 SGDLS, CDR2 YYNGEE. Deletions cut 1 base from V and 2 bases from J, with 4 bases between. The CDR3 contains 14 residues. CDR3 amino acids: CASSVRAGANVLTF. In nucleotides, the CDR3 is TGTGCCAGCAGCGTACGGGCTGGGGCCAACGTCCTGACTTTC. The full variable domain, in which reference TRBV9 and TRBJ2-6 provide the parts outside the CDR3, is DSGVTQTPKHLITATGQRVTLRCSPRSGDLSVYWYQQSLDQGLQFLIQYYNGEERAKGNILERFSAQQFPDLHSELNLSSLELGDSALYFCASSVRAGANVLTFGAGSRLTVL.

J is TRBJ1-5 and V is TRBV2; tentative D call: TRBD1 (5 bases). Germline CDR1 SNHLY, CDR2 FYNNEI. V was shortened by 5 bases and J by 2 bases, with 7 bases between the two germline ends. The CDR3 has 13 residues. The CDR3 region has the DNA TGTGCCAGCAGTATGGGACGCAATCAGCCCCAGCATTTT. Translated, it gives CASSMGRNQPQHF.

The V gene is TRBV27, the J gene TRBJ2-7; tentatively, D is TRBD2 (5 bases). Trimming removed 2 bases from V and 2 bases from J, with 13 bases in between. Germline V CDR1 and CDR2: MNHEY, SMNVEV (reference sequence). The CDR3 has 15 residues. CDR3 sequence: CASSLRGINPYEQYF. CDR3 nucleotide sequence: TGTGCCAGCAGTTTACGGGGAATTAACCCCTACGAGCAGTACTTC.

The V gene is TRBV5-1, the J gene TRBJ2-2, with D possibly matching TRBD2 (7 bases). CDR1 SGHRS and CDR2 YFSETQ come from the germline V gene. CDR3 length equals 16 residues. The ends were cut back, 0 bases at V and 4 bases at J, with 13 bases in the middle. The CDR3 DNA reads TGCGCCAGCAGCTTGGTGCGGGGGCCGGTCACCGGGGAGCTGTTTTTT. It yields the protein CASSLVRGPVTGELFF. Supplemented by reference TRBV5-1 and TRBJ2-2, the full variable domain reads KAGVTQTPRYLIKTRGQQVTLSCSPISGHRSVSWYQQTPGQGLQFLFEYFSETQRNKGNFPGRFSGRQFSNSRSEMNVSTLELGDSALYLCASSLVRGPVTGELFFGEGSRLTVL.

The chain links TRBV11-1 to TRBJ2-1, with 10 bases aligning to TRBD1. In germline, CDR1 is SGHAT, CDR2 FQDESV (reference sequence). The trim removed 5 bases at V and 5 bases at J, leaving 9 bases unmatched. This CDR3 region has 16 residues. CDR3 protein: CASSPMTGGLDNEQFF. In DNA, the CDR3 is TGTGCCAGCAGCCCGATGACAGGGGGCCTCGACAATGAGCAGTTCTTC.

To note about this clone: Other DNA sequences in the sample encode the same CDR3. The chain couples TRBV2 to TRBJ2-1; D is undetermined. With 5 bases removed from V and 7 bases from J, the gap between germline ends came to 6 bases. CDR1 and CDR2 (germline): SNHLY, FYNNEI. This CDR3 region has 11 residues. The CDR3 sequence is CASSFPNEQFF. The DNA for the CDR3 is TGTGCCAGCAGTTTTCCAAATGAGCAGTTCTTC.

The rearrangement links TRBV5-5 to TRBJ2-2; D ambiguous. V dropped 2 bases and J dropped 0 bases, with 11 bases sitting between them. Germline V gene data show CDR1 as SGHKS and CDR2 as YYEKEE (reference sequence). This CDR3 has 16 amino acids. CDR3 protein: CASSFDRNANTGELFF. The CDR3 nucleotides are TGTGCCAGCAGCTTCGACCGGAACGCGAACACCGGGGAGCTGTTTTTT.

This chain links TRBV2 with TRBJ1-1; no clear D. Germline assignment: CDR1 SNHLY and CDR2 FYNNEI. V was cut by 6 bases and J by 1 base, with 9 bases left in between. The CDR3 spans 13 residues. The CDR3 spells CASRPRSNTEAFF. The CDR3 DNA is TGTGCCAGCAGGCCGCGTTCGAACACTGAAGCTTTCTTT.

This rearrangement joins TRBV18 to TRBJ2-3; D possibly corresponds to TRBD2 (6 bases). V lost 4 bases, J lost 5 bases, and 19 bases lay in between. Germline loops: CDR1 KGHSH, CDR2 LQKENI. The CDR3 sequence is 16 residues long. This CDR3 is CASSLSSGGKGDTQYF. CDR3 nucleotide sequence: TGTGCCAGCTCACTGTCCTCGGGCGGGAAGGGAGATACGCAGTATTTT.

This chain joins TRBV28 and TRBJ2-7; D tentatively fits TRBD1 or TRBD2 (5 bases each). Trimming removed 5 bases at V and 3 bases at J, with 11 bases between. The germline V gene has CDR1 MDHEN and CDR2 SYDVKM. The CDR3 consists of 13 residues. CDR3 sequence: CASSKGPLYEQYF. CDR3 nucleotides: TGTGCCAGCAGTAAGGGACCGCTCTACGAGCAGTACTTC.

The gene calls are TRBV5-1 and TRBJ2-7; 7 positions agree with TRBD2. The CDR3 totals 15 residues. From germline, CDR1 is SGHRS and CDR2 YFSETQ. Losses at the gene ends were 0 bases for V and 2 bases for J; bases not matched to a gene: 5. CDR3 sequence reads: CASSLDSSGTYEQYF. The CDR3 nucleotides are TGCGCCAGCAGCTTGGACTCTAGCGGCACCTACGAGCAGTACTTC.

This clone has just one count. The chain couples TRBV28 to TRBJ2-1; D remains unclear. CDR3 length: 11 amino acids. Germline-derived CDR1 and CDR2 are MDHEN and SYDVKM. Trimming left V 11 bases short and J 7 bases short, with 12 bases between. The CDR3 DNA reads TGTGCCGTGGCTAACTGGAATGAGCAGTTCTTC. This translates into CAVANWNEQFF.